A single sample is the source of the 23 T cell receptor beta chains below, sequenced in a study of CD8+CD57+ T cells in acquired aplastic anemia (dated 2018 in TCRdb). The sequencer listed for this sample is Illumina HiSeq 2000. TCR beta VDJ combination and CDR3 sequence profiling used genomic DNA as the template. The public sequencing data were trimmed at Q25 with fastp and processed into clonotypes with MiXCR by TCRdb, which kept only in-frame beta chains. Duplicate CDR3 protein sequences are folded into a single record with the most common DNA and genes. This sample holds about 110,000 distinct CDR3 sequences; under 60% were observed only once. Of the sample, roughly 34% is held by the ten largest clones. Source material: sorted CD4+, CD8+, or CD8+CD57+ T cells (not recorded which) from PBMCs. Receptor source: a human donor in good health, serving as a control.

In this sample, this clonotype turned up many times. The chain links TRBV13 to TRBJ2-3, with D perhaps matching TRBD2 (5 bases). Per germline, CDR1 PRHDT and CDR2 FYEKMQ (reference sequence). Trimming left V 2 bases short and J 2 bases short, with 8 bases between. This CDR3 has 14 amino acids. Here the CDR3 reads CASSLSSPTDTQYF. CDR3 DNA sequence: TGTGCCAGCAGCTTATCTAGCCCCACAGATACGCAGTATTTT.

This clonotype ranks as medium-sized. The rearrangement links TRBV2 to TRBJ2-5, with a possible D match to TRBD2 (5 bases). The V gene's germline CDR1 is SNHLY and CDR2 FYNNEI. The CDR3 totals 13 residues. Trimming cost V 6 bases and J 4 bases, with 12 bases left between them. The CDR3 nucleotides read TGTGCCAGCAGGTGGACCGAGGGAGAGACCCAGTACTTC. Residues: CASRWTEGETQYF.

This clonotype has at least ten counts. This chain links TRBV20-1 with TRBJ2-7; D is possibly TRBD2 (6 bases). This CDR3 contains 14 residues. V was shortened by 1 base and J by 4 bases, with 14 bases between the two germline ends. Germline CDR1 and CDR2: DFQATT and SNEGSKA (reference sequence). The CDR3 reads CSARVTGGLYEQYF. The CDR3 DNA reads TGCAGTGCTAGAGTCACCGGAGGGTTATACGAGCAGTACTTC.

This clonotype was counted between two and nine times. V gene TRBV5-1 combines with J gene TRBJ2-7; possibly TRBD1 for D (6 bases). Germline assignment: CDR1 SGHRS and CDR2 YFSETQ. This CDR3 has 14 amino acids. Trimming cost V 0 bases and J 3 bases, with 10 bases left between them. For the CDR3, the DNA is TGCGCCAGCAGCTTGGGACAGGAAGGCTACGAGCAGTACTTC. Protein sequence: CASSLGQEGYEQYF.

This clonotype showed up just once. The rearrangement joins TRBV19 to TRBJ2-3; no clear D gene. V lost 0 bases to trimming and J lost 6 bases, with 7 bases between them. Germline-derived CDR1 and CDR2 are LNHDA and SQIVND (reference sequence). CDR3 length equals 13 residues. The CDR3 is CASSIDRRDTQYF. The CDR3 bases are TGTGCCAGTAGTATAGATCGCCGGGATACGCAGTATTTT.

A word on this clonotype: The junction departs from the called germline gene at one end, perhaps through a read error. V is TRBV7-3 and J is TRBJ2-5, with 10 bases lining up with TRBD2. In germline, CDR1 is SGHTA, CDR2 FQGTGA. There are 12 residues in the CDR3. In nucleotides, the CDR3 is TGTGCCAGCAGCTTAACACAGCGGGGGGGCTGTTTC. This encodes CASSLTQRGGCF.

This clonotype has more than one count but fewer than ten. J is TRBJ2-3 and V is TRBV9; a weak D match, TRBD1 (6 bases). The CDR3 spans 12 residues. Trimming removed 6 bases at V and 4 bases at J, with 9 bases between. CDR1 SGDLS and CDR2 YYNGEE come from the germline V gene. The CDR3 region is CASTNRADTQYF. CDR3 DNA: TGTGCCAGCACCAACAGGGCAGATACGCAGTATTTT. The full variable domain, with the rest looked up from reference TRBV9 and TRBJ2-3, is DSGVTQTPKHLITATGQRVTLRCSPRSGDLSVYWYQQSLDQGLQFLIQYYNGEERAKGNILERFSAQQFPDLHSELNLSSLELGDSALYFCASTNRADTQYFGPGTRLTVL.

The V call is TRBV2, the J call TRBJ2-1; TRBD1 aligns across 10 bases. Germline V lookup: CDR1 SNHLY, CDR2 FYNNEI. The CDR3 contains 13 residues. With 8 bases clipped from V and 4 bases from J, the junction kept 2 bases outside the gene matches. This CDR3 is CASAGQGYNEQFF. CDR3 nucleotides: TGTGCCAGCGCGGGACAGGGGTACAATGAGCAGTTCTTC.

This sequence joins TRBV19 and TRBJ2-3; 8 bases match TRBD2. From germline, CDR1 is LNHDA and CDR2 SQIVND (reference sequence). The CDR3 is 15 residues long. V lost 3 bases, J lost 5 bases, and 7 bases stayed unmatched. The CDR3 sequence: CASSISLAGQDTQYF. The CDR3 DNA follows: TGTGCCAGTAGTATCTCCTTAGCGGGGCAAGATACGCAGTATTTT.

The chain carries TRBV5-1 and TRBJ2-3; no definite D call. The V gene's germline CDR1 is SGHRS and CDR2 YFSETQ. There are 13 residues in the CDR3. Trimming pared 3 bases from V and 5 bases from J, leaving 10 bases between. CDR3 sequence: CASSSSPGDTQYF. The CDR3 DNA is TGCGCCAGCAGCTCGAGCCCAGGAGATACGCAGTATTTT.

The chain carries TRBV7-8 and TRBJ2-5; D is perhaps TRBD2 (5 bases). V shed 1 base and J shed 10 bases, with 16 bases lying between them. From germline, CDR1 is SGHVS and CDR2 FQNEAQ. The CDR3 sequence is 14 residues long. CDR3 in amino acids: CASSLGVGVGDQYF. The CDR3 DNA reads as TGTGCCAGCAGCTTAGGGGTCGGGGTCGGGGACCAGTACTTC.

Comment on this clonotype: The junction departs from the called germline gene at one end, perhaps through a read error. V gene TRBV4-2 combines with J gene TRBJ1-2, with D possibly matching TRBD1 (5 bases). The CDR3 is 17 residues long. Germline-derived CDR1 and CDR2 are LGHNA and YNFKEQ. CDR3 coding DNA: TGTGCCAGCGGCCAAGACAATGACGGGGGAAATAACTATGGCTACACCTTC. Translated: CASGQDNDGGNNYGYTF.

This clonotype occurred many times. This rearrangement joins TRBV20-1 to TRBJ1-4; no clear D gene. The CDR3 consists of 14 residues. The germline V gene has CDR1 DFQATT and CDR2 SNEGSKA (reference sequence). The CDR3 DNA is TGCTTTAACCTAGTCGGCTTAACTAATGAAAAACTGTTTTTT. The encoded protein is CFNLVGLTNEKLFF.

This chain links TRBV29-1 with TRBJ1-2; D gene unclear. This CDR3 spans 13 amino acids. Between the trimmed V and J ends, which lost 4 bases and 0 bases, there was a span of 9 bases. Per germline, CDR1 SQVTM and CDR2 ANQGSEA. CDR3 nucleotides: TGCAGCGTTGGAGAAAGACCTAACTATGGCTACACCTTC. Its protein is CSVGERPNYGYTF.

As to this clonotype: One base away lies a much larger clone, so this may be a sequencing read error. The V call is TRBV27, the J call TRBJ2-5, with unresolved D. Trimming left V 3 bases short and J 1 base short, with 12 bases between. Germline V gives CDR1 MNHEY, CDR2 SMNVEV (reference sequence). The CDR3 totals 15 residues. CDR3 sequence: CASSLTAEIQETQYF. The CDR3 DNA reads as TGTGCCAGCAGTTTGACGGCGGAGATCCAAGAGACCCAGTACTTC.

A note on this clonotype: Without the conserved terminal phenylalanine or tryptophan, this CDR3 likely stems from a read error. The chain is built from TRBV4-1 and TRBJ2-2, with D perhaps matching TRBD1 or TRBD2 (5 bases each). The germline V and J ends were trimmed by 4 bases and 4 bases, with 16 bases remaining between them. Germline assignment: CDR1 MGHRA and CDR2 YSYEKL. This CDR3 contains 16 residues. The CDR3 reads CASSPFFGGGTGELFL. As DNA, the CDR3 is TGCGCCAGCAGCCCCTTCTTTGGGGGTGGCACCGGGGAGCTGTTTCTT.

This chain joins TRBV19 and TRBJ1-4, with 9 nucleotides matching TRBD1. The germline V gene has CDR1 LNHDA and CDR2 SQIVND (reference sequence). V lost 5 bases to trimming and J lost 8 bases; unmatched junction nucleotides: 3. This CDR3 comprises 13 residues. The CDR3 here is CASSSDRGEKLFF. CDR3 DNA: TGTGCCAGTAGTTCGGACAGGGGAGAAAAACTGTTTTTT.

This clonotype was observed at least ten times. The V call is TRBV20-1, the J call TRBJ2-5, with D unresolved. From germline, CDR1 is DFQATT and CDR2 SNEGSKA (reference sequence). The CDR3 has 14 amino acids. Trimming shortened V by 6 bases and J by 4 bases, and 18 bases separated the two germline ends. The CDR3 reads CSARFLEMTETQYF. CDR3 nucleotide sequence: TGCAGTGCCCGGTTCTTGGAGATGACAGAGACCCAGTACTTC.

J is TRBJ2-1 and V is TRBV12-3 or TRBV12-4, with 13 positions matching TRBD2. V shed 3 bases, J shed 10 bases, and the junction held 15 bases outside the gene matches. The CDR3 has 18 amino acids. The CDR3 coding sequence is TGTGCCAGCAGTTTCGGGCCAATTTGGACTAGCGGGGGCTTAGAGCAGTTCTTC. Translating it yields CASSFGPIWTSGGLEQFF.

With respect to this clonotype: The junction and the germline gene differ at one end; a read error may be behind it. This chain joins TRBV19 and TRBJ1-1; no firm D call. This CDR3 spans 13 amino acids. Germline V gives CDR1 LNHDA, CDR2 SQIVND (reference sequence). CDR3 sequence reads: CASSMRLKTEAFF. The CDR3 nucleotides read TGTGCCAGTAGTATGCGGCTGAAGACTGAAGCTTTCTTT.

There are many counts of this clonotype. V gene TRBV6-1 combines with J gene TRBJ1-4; D not resolved. This CDR3 region has 11 residues. Trimming shortened V by 8 bases and J by 4 bases, and 5 bases separated the two germline ends. CDR1 MNHNS and CDR2 SASEGT come from the germline V gene. The CDR3 sequence is CASSSNEKLFF. The CDR3, as DNA: TGTGCCAGCTCAAGTAATGAAAAACTGTTTTTT.

This sequence joins TRBV15 and TRBJ2-1; possibly TRBD2 for D (5 bases). CDR3 length equals 15 residues. Germline V CDR1 and CDR2: LNHNV, YYDKDF (reference sequence). Between the trimmed V and J ends, which lost 0 bases and 5 bases, there was a span of 11 bases. The CDR3 DNA reads TGTGCCACCAGCAGAGACCCGGGGTCAAACAATGAGCAGTTCTTC. Translating gives CATSRDPGSNNEQFF.

This sequence joins TRBV2 and TRBJ1-2; maybe TRBD1 (6 bases). The CDR3 is 16 residues long. V was cut by 6 bases and J by 0 bases, with 17 bases left in between. Per the germline V gene, CDR1 is SNHLY and CDR2 is FYNNEI. The DNA of the CDR3 is TGTGCCAGCAGGGCGGACAGCCGACCCACTAACTATGGCTACACCTTC. Its translation is CASRADSRPTNYGYTF.